These 3 T cell receptor beta chains were sequenced from one sample in a study of blood T cells in healthy people across ages. Next came a second PCR, run for roughly 6 to 11 cycles, which used a sample-barcoded 5' primer along with a J-beta primer mix. TCRdb re-analysed the 5' RACE reads in MiXCR, keeping a single row per CDR3 protein. Of 720,000 or so distinct CDR3 sequences in the sample, roughly 43% were seen once. Sequenced material: blood. These receptors were collected from an elderly man in good health.

The rearrangement links TRBV6-1 to TRBJ1-2; the D is unclear. V was shortened by 6 bases and J by 0 bases, with 14 bases between the two germline ends. The CDR3 has 15 amino acids. Per the germline V gene, CDR1 is MNHNS and CDR2 is SASEGT. Here the CDR3 reads CASSVDGIANYGYTF. DNA of the CDR3: TGTGCCAGCAGCGTGGACGGAATAGCTAACTATGGCTACACCTTC.

This clonotype showed up just a few times. The gene calls are TRBV5-4 and TRBJ2-3, with D perhaps TRBD2 (7 bases). Germline CDR1 SGHNT, CDR2 YYREEE (reference sequence). CDR3 length: 14 amino acids. Between the trimmed V and J ends, which lost 3 bases and 6 bases, there was a span of 14 bases. The CDR3 nucleotides read TGTGCCAGCAGCTCCGGGGGGCGGGGTGATACGCAGTATTTT. This codes for CASSSGGRGDTQYF.

The sample holds a few counts of this clonotype. The V gene is TRBV28, the J gene TRBJ2-7; D is possibly TRBD2 (6 bases). Trimming shortened V by 5 bases and J by 3 bases, and 11 bases separated the two germline ends. CDR3 length: 13 amino acids. CDR1 is MDHEN, CDR2 SYDVKM, per germline. As DNA, the CDR3 is TGTGCCAGCAGTGTTAGCGGAAACTACGAGCAGTACTTC. It yields the protein CASSVSGNYEQYF.